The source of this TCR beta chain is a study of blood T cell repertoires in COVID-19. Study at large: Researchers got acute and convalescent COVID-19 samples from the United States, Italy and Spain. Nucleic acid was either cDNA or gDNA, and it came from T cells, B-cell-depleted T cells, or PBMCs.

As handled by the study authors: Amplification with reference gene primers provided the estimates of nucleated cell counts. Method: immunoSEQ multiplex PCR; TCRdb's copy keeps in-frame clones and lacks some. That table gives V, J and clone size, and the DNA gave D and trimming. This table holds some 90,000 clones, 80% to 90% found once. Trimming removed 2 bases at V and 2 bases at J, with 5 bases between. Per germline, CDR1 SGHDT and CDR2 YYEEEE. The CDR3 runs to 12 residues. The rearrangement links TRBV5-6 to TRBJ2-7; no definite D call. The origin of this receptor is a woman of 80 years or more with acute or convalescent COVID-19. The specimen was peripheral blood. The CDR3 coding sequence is TGTGCCAGCAGCTTAGAGACCTACGAGCAGTACTTC. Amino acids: CASSLETYEQYF.